The source of this TCR beta chain is a study of CD8+CD57+ T cells in acquired aplastic anemia. Genomic DNA, serving as template, underwent TCR beta VDJ and CDR3 profiling. From the reads, TCRdb called clonotypes with MiXCR, one entry per CDR3 protein. The table shows more than 250,000 distinct CDR3 sequences, with 65% to 90% occurring only once. The CDR3 runs 14 residues. Germline V gene lookup returns CDR1 LNHNV and CDR2 YYDKDF (reference sequence). The patients chosen for sequencing had shown expansion of CD8+CD57+ cells (detected by flow cytometry). Worth noting for this clonotype: The antigen is undetermined. At one end the junction does not follow the germline gene, possibly because of a read error.

Study-wide results and caveats: Patients had approximately 30 CD8+ CDR3 sequences in common with controls (the shared set). No significant patient-versus-control difference appeared in CD8+ Simpson's diversity.

V and J are TRBV15 and TRBJ2-3; perhaps TRBD1 as D (6 bases). This TCR came from a human donor with aplastic anemia. Sequenced material: sorted CD4+, CD8+, or CD8+CD57+ T cells (not recorded which) from PBMCs. CDR3 DNA: TGTGCCACCAGCAGCGGCTCCTCCCAGGGGACGCAGTATTTC. Protein sequence: CATSSGSSQGTQYF.